The 8 T cell receptor beta chains listed next were all sequenced from one sample in a study of CD8 T cells in Susac syndrome. Random hexamers were used to reverse transcribe the RNA input (about 0.45 to 1 ug). TCRdb processed the immunoSEQ multiplex PCR reads anew with MiXCR; each CDR3 protein has one entry. The profile shows some 160,000 distinct CDR3 sequences, roughly 95% of them singletons. The sequenced sample consisted of CD8+ T cells from PBMCs. The receptors originated from a human donor with multiple sclerosis.

This clonotype was seen only once. This chain links TRBV12-3 or TRBV12-4 with TRBJ2-3; TRBD2 agrees at 12 bases. Trimming at V came to 5 bases and at J to 2 bases, leaving 2 bases not matched to a gene. The CDR3 is 15 amino acids. DNA for the CDR3: TGTGCCAGCAGTCGACTAGCGGGAGCCACAGATACGCAGTATTTT. Translating it yields CASSRLAGATDTQYF.

The chain uses TRBV29-1 and TRBJ1-1; no firm D call. The CDR3 is 11 residues long. The V end was cut by 3 bases, the J end by 5 bases, with 7 bases between. The germline CDR1 and CDR2 sequences are SQVTM and ANQGSEA. The CDR3 loop is CSVEDETEAFF. CDR3 DNA: TGCAGCGTTGAGGACGAGACTGAAGCTTTCTTT.

The chain carries TRBV12-3 or TRBV12-4 and TRBJ1-5; a possible D gene is TRBD1 (5 bases). Trimming pared 1 base from V and 6 bases from J, leaving 13 bases between. The CDR3 is made up of 15 amino acids. CDR3 bases: TGTGCCAGCAGTTTAGGCGGGGGGGAGGGTCAGCCCCAGCATTTT. Translated: CASSLGGGEGQPQHF.

This sequence joins TRBV15 and TRBJ1-4; D remains ambiguous. Trimming took off 5 bases at V and 2 bases at J, with 12 bases between the two ends. The CDR3 totals 15 residues. Per the germline V gene, CDR1 is LNHNV and CDR2 is YYDKDF (reference sequence). CDR3 in amino acids: CATSSRTTTNEKLFF. The CDR3 DNA sequence: TGTGCCACCAGCTCCAGGACGACGACTAATGAAAAACTGTTTTTT.

This chain links TRBV28 with TRBJ2-5; D unclear. V was trimmed by 4 bases and J by 2 bases, leaving 14 bases between them. This CDR3 is built from 15 residues. CDR1 and CDR2 (germline): MDHEN, SYDVKM. The CDR3 protein is CASSSNDNLQETQYF. The CDR3 bases are TGTGCCAGCAGTTCAAACGACAACCTACAAGAGACCCAGTACTTC. The full variable domain, in which reference TRBV28 and TRBJ2-5 provide the parts outside the CDR3, is DVKVTQSSRYLVKRTGEKVFLECVQDMDHENMFWYRQDPGLGLRLIYFSYDVKMKEKGDIPEGYSVSREKKERFSLILESASTNQTSMYLCASSSNDNLQETQYFGPGTRLLVL.

This chain links TRBV20-1 with TRBJ2-7; 9 nucleotides match TRBD1. Germline CDR1 and CDR2: DFQATT and SNEGSKA (reference sequence). The CDR3 consists of 14 residues. The junction had 4 bases not matched to a gene; V was cut back by 0 bases and J by 4 bases. The CDR3: CSAREWGTGYEQYF. The CDR3 DNA reads as TGCAGTGCTAGAGAATGGGGGACAGGGTACGAGCAGTACTTC.

V usage is TRBV27 and J usage is TRBJ2-3; D may match TRBD1 or TRBD2 (5 bases each). V was clipped by 5 bases and J by 1 base, with 16 bases between them. CDR1 is MNHEY, CDR2 SMNVEV, per germline (reference sequence). The CDR3 consists of 16 residues. DNA of the CDR3: TGTGCCAGCAGTCGTGCCAGGGTGGAGGGCACAGATACGCAGTATTTT. It specifies CASSRARVEGTDTQYF.

J is TRBJ2-3 and V is TRBV11-2; possibly TRBD1 or TRBD2 for D (5 bases each). There are 15 residues in the CDR3. Germline values: CDR1 SGHAT, CDR2 FQNNGV. V was pared by 3 bases and J by 6 bases, with 16 bases between. CDR3 residues: CASSFPATGTDTQYF. The CDR3 DNA is TGTGCCAGCAGCTTTCCGGCCACCGGGACCGATACGCAGTATTTT.